This entry describes one TCR beta chain. No antigen is known for it. Base qualities are not recorded, but no much larger clone differs from it by a single base. This specimen's time point label, interpreted: baseline before first vaccination. Reading the label with the study, this specimen's treatment or condition is: meningococcal conjugate vaccine given as trial control. Vaccinee samples came from UK trials COV001 and COV002, including a single-blind randomized controlled phase 2/3 trial of AZD1222 (ChAdOx1 nCoV-19) in healthy adults. For TCRbeta chain sequencing, PBMC samples were collected from trial participants at day 0 and at day 28 after the second dose. This sample is drawn from a study of T cell responses to AZD1222 COVID-19 vaccine (dated by TCRdb to the early 2020s). For context, the study as a whole: A total of approximately 240 trial participants underwent TCR sequencing, of whom 200 to 220 had received two doses of AZD1222 and approximately 26 had received two doses of the MenACWY control vaccine. Trial participants were enrolled by age into subgroups of 18-55, 56-69 and 70-plus years, and around 150, 28 and 57 TCR-sequenced participants, respectively, were included in these subgroups.

Study-wide conclusions, independent of this receptor: Conclusions about previously exposed vaccinees were limited because only six AZD1222 recipients were SARS-CoV-2 seropositive at baseline. Because no day 14 peak-response samples were available, repertoires were characterized only after the peak T cell response. CD4 TCRs associated with the vaccine covered the entire spike protein, and the dominant responses were in regions 160-218 and 743-854. After two AZD1222 doses, both the breadth and the depth of spike-specific TCRs were significantly higher than at day 0 and than in MenACWY recipients. In the small 56-69-year group, the increase in depth fell short of significance, most likely because of low power. Reportedly, almost half of the unique spike-specific TCRs recognized epitopes lying outside the regions that are mutated in the B.1.351 and B.1.1.7 variants. Participants were mostly white British and included more females than males, and it was suggested by the authors that clonal diversity may have been underestimated.

The cysteine opens and the phenylalanine closes a CDR3 of 16 amino acids. The entry retains the CDR3 DNA only, 48 bases that are in frame from base 1. Germline trimming amounts to 0 bases on V and 1 base on J, with 2 as the count of junction bases outside the gene matches. In the germline V gene, CDR1 corresponds to KGHDR and CDR2 to SFDVKD. The CDR3 regions of human TCRbeta chains were analyzed by immunosequencing. Under the source paper's analysis protocol: TCRs in the repertoires were compared against a reference library of SARS-CoV-2-specific TCRs that had been generated with the MIRA antigen-specificity platform. Breadth was defined as the fraction of unique TCRs that were SARS-CoV-2-associated. Depth was defined as the fraction of total T cells that were SARS-CoV-2-associated. Each spike-specific TCR was assigned to its reactive spike region and to a CD4 or CD8 class using the MIRA data. Log10-transformed breadth and depth values were compared by one-way ANOVA with Sidak's multiple comparisons tests. What TCRdb holds here is the immuneACCESS table cut down to in-frame rearrangements. Part of the clones is not present; checked against another copy, under half of the missing clones reflect an unresolved V gene, and the others are unexplained. V and J calls and clone size are copied from that table; D and trimming were computed from the DNA. Recorded for this sample are approximately 77,000 clones; around 90% of them occurred a single time. The ten largest clones capture roughly 7% of the sample.

The source of this sequence is an adult in good health. Sequences were derived from peripheral blood, sampled on day 0 of MenACWY control vaccination. The rearranged segments are TRBV24-1 and TRBJ2-5, with TRBD2 identical over 9 junction bases. The CDR3 protein sequence reads: CATSDLFSGSQETQYF. The DNA reads as follows: TGTGCCACCAGTGATTTGTTTAGCGGGAGCCAAGAGACCCAGTACTTC.